The T cell receptor beta chain under discussion was sequenced for a study of blood T cell repertoires in COVID-19. The CDR3 consists of 11 residues. The ends were cut back, 6 bases at V and 3 bases at J, with 6 bases in the middle. In germline, CDR1 is SQVTM, CDR2 ANQGSEA. This table comes from immunoSEQ multiplex PCR, and its TCRdb copy is limited to in-frame clones, with some not included. The sample includes approximately 200,000 clones, roughly 86% of them seen just once. V usage is TRBV29-1 and J usage is TRBJ2-1; D gene unclear. The origin of this receptor is a woman aged 55-75 years with acute or convalescent COVID-19. Sequencing was performed on peripheral blood. The CDR3 loop reads CSVDNYNEQFF. CDR3 nucleotide sequence: TGCAGCGTAGACAACTACAATGAGCAGTTCTTC.